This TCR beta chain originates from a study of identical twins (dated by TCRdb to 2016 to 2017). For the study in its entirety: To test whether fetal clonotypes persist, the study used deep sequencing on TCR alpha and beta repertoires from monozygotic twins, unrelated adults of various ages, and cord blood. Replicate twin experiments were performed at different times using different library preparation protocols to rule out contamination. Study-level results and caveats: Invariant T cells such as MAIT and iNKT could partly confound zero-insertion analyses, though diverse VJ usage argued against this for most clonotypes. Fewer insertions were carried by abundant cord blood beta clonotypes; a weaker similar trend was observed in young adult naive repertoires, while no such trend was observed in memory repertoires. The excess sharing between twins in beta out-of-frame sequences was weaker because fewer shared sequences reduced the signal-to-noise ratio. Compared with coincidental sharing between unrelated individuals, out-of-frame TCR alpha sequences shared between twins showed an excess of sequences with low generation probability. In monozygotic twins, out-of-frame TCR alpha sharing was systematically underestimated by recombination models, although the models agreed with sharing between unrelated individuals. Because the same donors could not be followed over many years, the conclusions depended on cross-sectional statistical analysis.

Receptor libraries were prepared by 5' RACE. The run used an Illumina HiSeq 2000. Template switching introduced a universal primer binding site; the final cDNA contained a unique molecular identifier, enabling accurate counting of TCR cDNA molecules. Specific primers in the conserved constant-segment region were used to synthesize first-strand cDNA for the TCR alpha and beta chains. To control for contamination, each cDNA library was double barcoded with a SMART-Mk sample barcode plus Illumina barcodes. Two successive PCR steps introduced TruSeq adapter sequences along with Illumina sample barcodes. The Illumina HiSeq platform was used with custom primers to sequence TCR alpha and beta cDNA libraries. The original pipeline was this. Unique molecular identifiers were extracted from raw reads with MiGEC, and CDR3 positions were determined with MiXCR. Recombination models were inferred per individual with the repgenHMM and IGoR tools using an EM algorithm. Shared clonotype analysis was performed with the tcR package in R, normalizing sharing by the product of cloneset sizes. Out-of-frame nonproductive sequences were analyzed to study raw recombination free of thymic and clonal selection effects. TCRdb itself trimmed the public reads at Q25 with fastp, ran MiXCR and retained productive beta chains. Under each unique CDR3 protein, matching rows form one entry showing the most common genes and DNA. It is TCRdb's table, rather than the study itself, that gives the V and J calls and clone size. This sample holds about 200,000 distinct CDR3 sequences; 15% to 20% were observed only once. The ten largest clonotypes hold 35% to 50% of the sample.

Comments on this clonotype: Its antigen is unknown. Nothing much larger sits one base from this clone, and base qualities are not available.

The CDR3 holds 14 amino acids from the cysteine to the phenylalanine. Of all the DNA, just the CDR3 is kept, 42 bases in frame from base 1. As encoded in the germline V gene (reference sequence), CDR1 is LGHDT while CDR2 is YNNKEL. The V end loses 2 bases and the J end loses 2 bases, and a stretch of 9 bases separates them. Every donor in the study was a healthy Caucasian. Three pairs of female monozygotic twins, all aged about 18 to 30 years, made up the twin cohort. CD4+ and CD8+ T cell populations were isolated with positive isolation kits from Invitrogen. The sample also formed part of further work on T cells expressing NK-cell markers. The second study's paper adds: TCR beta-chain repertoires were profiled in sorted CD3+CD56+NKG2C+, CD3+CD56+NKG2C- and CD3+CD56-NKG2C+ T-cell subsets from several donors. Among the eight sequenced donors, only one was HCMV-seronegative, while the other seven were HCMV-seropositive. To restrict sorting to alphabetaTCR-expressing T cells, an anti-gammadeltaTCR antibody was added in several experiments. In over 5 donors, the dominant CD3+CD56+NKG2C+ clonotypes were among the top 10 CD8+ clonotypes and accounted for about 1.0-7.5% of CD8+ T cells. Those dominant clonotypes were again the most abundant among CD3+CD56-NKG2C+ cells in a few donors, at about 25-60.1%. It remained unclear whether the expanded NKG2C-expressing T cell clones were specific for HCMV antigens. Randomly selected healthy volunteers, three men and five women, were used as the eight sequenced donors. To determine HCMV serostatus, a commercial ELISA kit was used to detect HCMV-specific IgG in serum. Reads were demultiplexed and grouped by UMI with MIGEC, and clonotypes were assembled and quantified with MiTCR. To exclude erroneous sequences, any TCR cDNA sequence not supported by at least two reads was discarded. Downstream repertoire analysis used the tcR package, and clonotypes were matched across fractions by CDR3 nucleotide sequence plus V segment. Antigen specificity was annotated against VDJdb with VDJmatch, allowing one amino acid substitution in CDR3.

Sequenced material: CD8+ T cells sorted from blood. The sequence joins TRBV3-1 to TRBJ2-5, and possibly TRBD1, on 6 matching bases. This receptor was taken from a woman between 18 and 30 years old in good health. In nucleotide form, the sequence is TGTGCCAGCAGCCAAAGACAGGAACAAGAGACCCAGTACTTC. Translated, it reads CASSQRQEQETQYF.